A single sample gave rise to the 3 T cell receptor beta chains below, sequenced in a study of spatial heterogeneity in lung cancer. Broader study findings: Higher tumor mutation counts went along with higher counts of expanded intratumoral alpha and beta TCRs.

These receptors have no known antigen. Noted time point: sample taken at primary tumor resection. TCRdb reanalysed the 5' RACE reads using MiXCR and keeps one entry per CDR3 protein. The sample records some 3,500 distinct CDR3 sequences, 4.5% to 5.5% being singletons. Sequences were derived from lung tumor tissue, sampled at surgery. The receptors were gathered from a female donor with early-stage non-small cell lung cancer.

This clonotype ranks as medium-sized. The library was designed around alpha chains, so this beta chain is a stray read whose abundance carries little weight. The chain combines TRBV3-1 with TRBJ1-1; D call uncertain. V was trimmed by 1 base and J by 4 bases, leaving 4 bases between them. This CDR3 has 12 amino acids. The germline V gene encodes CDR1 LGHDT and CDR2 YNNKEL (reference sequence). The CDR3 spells CASSQGATEAFF. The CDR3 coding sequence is TGTGCCAGCAGCCAAGGAGCCACTGAAGCTTTCTTT.

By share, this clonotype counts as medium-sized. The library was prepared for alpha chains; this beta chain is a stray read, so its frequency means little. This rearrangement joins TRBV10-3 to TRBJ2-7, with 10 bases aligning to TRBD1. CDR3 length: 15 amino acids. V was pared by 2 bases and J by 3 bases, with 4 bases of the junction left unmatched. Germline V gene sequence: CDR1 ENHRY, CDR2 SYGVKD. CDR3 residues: CAISERTGGHYEQYV. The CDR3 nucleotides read TGTGCCATCAGTGAGCGGACAGGGGGACACTACGAGCAGTACGTC.

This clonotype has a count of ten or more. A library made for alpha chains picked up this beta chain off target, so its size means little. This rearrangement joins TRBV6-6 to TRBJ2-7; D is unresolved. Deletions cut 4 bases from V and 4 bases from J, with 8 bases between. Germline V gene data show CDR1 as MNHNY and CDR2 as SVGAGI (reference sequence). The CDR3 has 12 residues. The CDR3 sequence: CASSLTLYEQYF. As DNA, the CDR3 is TGTGCCAGCAGTTTAACACTTTACGAGCAGTACTTC.